This T cell receptor (beta chain) was documented in a study of cytomegalovirus exposure and HLA in healthy donors. Broader study findings: Indistinguishability led to the exclusion of some V segments, TRBV6-2 and TRBV6-3 included.

13 Jbeta primers and 60 Vbeta primers were used for the PCR. Assay: immunoSEQ multiplex PCR; the TCRdb copy retains only in-frame clones and omits some. Recorded here are about 190,000 clones; the top ten clones represent roughly 0.98%. Trimming pared 0 bases from V and 8 bases from J, leaving 13 bases between. Germline lookup yields CDR1 LGHNA and CDR2 YSLEER. CDR3 size: 14 residues. A remark on this clone: No antigen is known for it.

Material for sequencing was PBMCs. The genes are TRBV4-3 and TRBJ2-5; a weak D match, TRBD1 (5 bases). The sequence came from a woman in her 30s in good health and CMV-seropositive. In nucleotides, the CDR3 is TGCGCCAGCAGCCAAGAAACAGGTCGTAGAACCCAGTACTTC. Translating gives CASSQETGRRTQYF.